A selection of T cell receptor beta chains follows, all from one sample in a study of response to subunit inactivated influenza vaccine. TCRdb re-called the RT-PCR reads through MiXCR, storing one row per CDR3 protein. This table holds 560,000 or so distinct CDR3 sequences, less than 10% found once. Sequences were derived from PBMCs from blood, sampled around 25 months after vaccination. All receptors come from a man in his fifties or sixties who received an inactivated influenza vaccine. CDR3s include the opening cysteine and the closing phenylalanine or tryptophan. D genes are given only for firm matches. Some rows have no size entry. The others give once, few or many, or a class for an expanded clone.

D,length,J,V,size,DNA,CDR3
NA,15,TRBJ2-5,TRBV4-1,NA,TGCGCCAGCAGCCCCCGGGCCTCCTATGGGGAGACCCAGTACTTC,CASSPRASYGETQYF
TRBD1,14,TRBJ2-7,TRBV28,few,TGTGCCAGCAGAAGACAGGGGGGGTATTACGAGCAGTACTTC,CASRRQGGYYEQYF
NA,17,TRBJ1-2,TRBV2,many,TGTGCCAGCAGTGAACGGGGGGCGAAGTTTTTAGTCTATGGCTACACCTTC,CASSERGAKFLVYGYTF
NA,14,TRBJ2-1,TRBV7-9,NA,TGTGCCAGCAGCTTAGAGATGTCGGCGAATGAGCAGTTCTTC,CASSLEMSANEQFF
TRBD2,14,TRBJ2-7,TRBV6-1,few,TGTGCCAGCAGTGGTATAGCGGGATCCTACGAGCAGTACTTC,CASSGIAGSYEQYF
NA,16,TRBJ1-5,TRBV27,many,TGTGCCAGCAGTGCCACAGGGCCTGGGGGCAATCAGCCCCAGCATTTT,CASSATGPGGNQPQHF
NA,14,TRBJ2-3,TRBV12-3/TRBV12-4,many,TGTGCCAGCAGAGGCAGGTCCGTCCCGGATACGCAGTATTTT,CASRGRSVPDTQYF
NA,15,TRBJ2-3,TRBV6-1,NA,TGTGCCAGCAGCCCTGAAGGGTCTAGCACAGATACGCAGTATTTT,CASSPEGSSTDTQYF
NA,15,TRBJ1-5,TRBV7-2,NA,TGTGCCAGCAGCGCGGGTCCAGGCGACAATCAGCCCCAGCATTTT,CASSAGPGDNQPQHF
NA,14,TRBJ2-5,TRBV7-2,few,TGTGCCAGCAGCTTAGGGCGGGGCACAGAGACCCAGTACTTC,CASSLGRGTETQYF
NA,15,TRBJ2-1,TRBV6-1,few,TGTGCCAAGACACCGGAGGGCACCATCTACAATGAGCAGTTCTTC,CAKTPEGTIYNEQFF